Following are 21 T cell receptor beta chains from one sample sequenced in a study of blood T cell repertoires in COVID-19. Profiling relied on immunoSEQ multiplex PCR, and the TCRdb table lists in-frame clones only, not all of them. The profile shows about 230,000 clones, over 65% of them singletons. Sequenced material: peripheral blood. The receptor source for this set is a woman in her seventies with active or convalescent COVID-19.

The chain employs TRBV28 and TRBJ1-5, with D possibly TRBD1 on 6 matching bases. The CDR3 spans 12 residues. Per germline, CDR1 MDHEN and CDR2 SYDVKM. Trimming shortened V by 3 bases and J by 7 bases, and 7 bases separated the two germline ends. In nucleotides, the CDR3 is TGTGCCAGCAGTTTTGGACAGCAGCCCCAGCATTTT. It encodes CASSFGQQPQHF.

This clone was picked up one time. The V and J genes are TRBV6-1 and TRBJ2-1; a possible D gene is TRBD2 (6 bases). Germline values: CDR1 MNHNS, CDR2 SASEGT. V was cut by 2 bases and J by 7 bases, with 18 bases left in between. The CDR3 extends over 16 amino acids. CDR3 DNA: TGTGCCAGCAGTGAAAAAGGACGGGTGGGGAGGAATGAGCAGTTCTTC. Protein sequence: CASSEKGRVGRNEQFF.

The chain employs TRBV27 and TRBJ2-6; the match to TRBD2 covers 9 bases. Germline V gene sequence: CDR1 MNHEY, CDR2 SMNVEV (reference sequence). V was clipped by 6 bases and J by 4 bases; unmatched bases: 10. This CDR3 is 17 amino acids long. Written as DNA, the CDR3 is TGTGCCAGCAGCAGAGCGGGAGGTCCCCGAGGGGCCAACGTCCTGACTTTC. Translated: CASSRAGGPRGANVLTF.

V usage is TRBV4-1 and J usage is TRBJ2-3; D is uncertain. The V gene lost 1 base and the J gene lost 1 base, with 9 bases spanning the gap. The CDR3 is 15 residues long. Germline V gene lookup returns CDR1 MGHRA and CDR2 YSYEKL. The CDR3 sequence: CASSQGRTRTDTQYF. The DNA of the CDR3 is TGCGCCAGCAGCCAAGGTCGCACTCGCACAGATACGCAGTATTTT.

The V gene is TRBV16, the J gene TRBJ1-5; weak D call: TRBD1 (6 bases). V was cut by 1 base and J by 3 bases, with 10 bases left in between. The V gene's germline CDR1 is KGHSY and CDR2 FQNENV. CDR3 length: 15 residues. This CDR3 reads CASSQLSGANQPQHF. CDR3 DNA: TGTGCCAGCAGCCAATTGTCAGGGGCCAATCAGCCCCAGCATTTT.

This sequence joins TRBV6-5 and TRBJ2-7; TRBD2 matches at 12 bases. The CDR3 runs 13 residues. Germline loops: CDR1 MNHEY, CDR2 SVGAGI. Germline trimming cut 8 bases from V and 3 bases from J; bases unmatched to any gene: 2. The CDR3 DNA sequence: TGTGCCAGCCGACTAGCGGGGGTCTACGAGCAGTACTTC. Its protein product is CASRLAGVYEQYF.

The rearrangement joins TRBV28 to TRBJ1-1; TRBD1 is a possible D gene (6 bases). Deletions cut 4 bases from V and 1 base from J, with 13 bases between. This CDR3 has 15 amino acids. The germline gives CDR1 MDHEN, CDR2 SYDVKM. The CDR3 DNA is TGTGCCAGCAGTTCCACCCAGGGGTGGAACACTGAAGCTTTCTTT. This encodes CASSSTQGWNTEAFF. The whole variable domain, remainder taken from reference TRBV28 and TRBJ1-1, is DVKVTQSSRYLVKRTGEKVFLECVQDMDHENMFWYRQDPGLGLRLIYFSYDVKMKEKGDIPEGYSVSREKKERFSLILESASTNQTSMYLCASSSTQGWNTEAFFGQGTRLTVV.

The J gene is TRBJ2-7, the V gene TRBV14, with a weak D call TRBD1 (5 bases). Germline CDR1 is SGHDN and CDR2 is FVKESK. The CDR3 is 15 residues long. V was cut by 0 bases and J by 3 bases, with 12 bases left in between. The CDR3 is CASSQEGAQFYEQYF. The CDR3 nucleotides read TGTGCCAGCAGCCAAGAAGGGGCACAGTTCTACGAGCAGTACTTC.

This sequence joins TRBV30 and TRBJ2-2, with D possibly TRBD2 on 6 matching bases. This CDR3 has 13 amino acids. Trimming took 7 bases from V and 0 from J, leaving 9 bases between them. CDR1 and CDR2 from the germline V gene are GTSNPN and SVGIG (reference sequence). Here the CDR3 DNA reads TGTGCCTCCGGGAGACCGAACACCGGGGAGCTGTTTTTT. Translated, it gives CASGRPNTGELFF.

This clone was seen just once. The chain links TRBV28 to TRBJ2-3; D is perhaps TRBD2 (6 bases). V lost 5 bases and J lost 0, with 6 bases in between. This CDR3 contains 13 residues. Germline-derived CDR1 and CDR2 are MDHEN and SYDVKM. The CDR3 DNA reads as TGTGCCAGCAGTCGGGGGAGCACAGATACGCAGTATTTT. This gives the protein CASSRGSTDTQYF.

The chain combines TRBV19 with TRBJ2-6; the match to TRBD2 covers 8 bases. Trimming took 0 bases from V and 1 from J; bases not matched to a gene: 8. The CDR3 totals 19 residues. CDR1 is LNHDA and CDR2 is SQIVND in the germline V gene (reference sequence). The CDR3, as DNA: TGTGCCAGTAGTATAGATCCGGGGGGGATCAGTTCTGGGGCCAACGTCCTGACTTTC. Translated: CASSIDPGGISSGANVLTF.

This clone was counted a few times. The chain is built from TRBV28 and TRBJ1-2; a possible D gene is TRBD1 (6 bases). V gave up 6 bases and J gave up 5 bases, with 13 bases separating them. The CDR3 runs to 13 residues. Germline lookup yields CDR1 MDHEN and CDR2 SYDVKM. The CDR3 DNA is TGTGCCAGCAGGCTACAGGGCTTTTATGGCTACACCTTC. This codes for CASRLQGFYGYTF.

J is TRBJ2-1 and V is TRBV6-6; perhaps TRBD2 as D (5 bases). The CDR3 runs 14 residues. Per germline, CDR1 MNHNY and CDR2 SVGAGI (reference sequence). The CDR3 coding sequence is TGTTCCCTACTGAGGGCCGATCTTACGAATGAGCAGTTCTTC. Residues: CSLLRADLTNEQFF.

The chain uses TRBV9 and TRBJ2-3; possible D gene TRBD1, 7 bases. The CDR3 sequence is 16 residues long. Germline V gene data show CDR1 as SGDLS and CDR2 as YYNGEE. Trimming shortened V by 4 bases and J by 4 bases, and 19 bases separated the two germline ends. CDR3 in DNA: TGTGCCAGCAGCTCAGAAGGAGGGGGCGCGCCAGATACGCAGTATTTT. Protein sequence: CASSSEGGGAPDTQYF.

The rearrangement uses TRBV29-1 and TRBJ2-1; D remains unclear. The CDR3 is 16 residues long. The V end lost 3 bases, the J end lost 4 bases, and 19 bases lay between the germline ends. Germline V gene lookup returns CDR1 SQVTM and CDR2 ANQGSEA. CDR3 sequence (DNA): TGCAGCGTTGAGAGTGGGCCAAACGAACTTTACAATGAGCAGTTCTTC. Protein sequence: CSVESGPNELYNEQFF.

The CDR3, as DNA: TGTGCCAGCAGTGACGTGAGCGGGGCGAGGGGGTACTTC. Protein: CASSDVSGARGYF. V is TRBV2 and J is TRBJ2-7, with 7 bases matching TRBD2. CDR3 length: 13 residues. Trimming took 3 bases from V and 12 from J; bases not matched to a gene: 11. From germline, CDR1 is SNHLY and CDR2 FYNNEI. The full variable domain, its missing parts supplied by reference TRBV2 and TRBJ2-7, is EPEVTQTPSHQVTQMGQEVILRCVPISNHLYFYWYRQILGQKVEFLVSFYNNEISEKSEIFDDQFSVERPDGSNFTLKIRSTKLEDSAMYFCASSDVSGARGYFGPGTRLTVT.

This chain links TRBV5-3 with TRBJ2-5; TRBD2 matches 8 bases. TRBV5-3 is an ORF for which the function is uncertain. CDR3 length: 14 amino acids. V shed 2 bases, J shed 1 base, and the junction held 1 base outside the gene matches. This chain's CDR3 is CARSFGGAQETQYF. Here the CDR3 DNA reads TGTGCCAGAAGCTTCGGGGGGGCCCAAGAGACCCAGTACTTC.

This chain links TRBV7-2 with TRBJ1-4; TRBD1 aligns across 9 bases. V dropped 1 base and J dropped 8; count of bases not matched to a gene: 8. CDR1 is SGHTA and CDR2 is FQGNSA in the germline V gene. The CDR3 has 16 residues. The CDR3 region is CASSLVHRGRPEKLFF. CDR3 DNA sequence: TGTGCCAGCAGCTTAGTACACAGGGGGCGCCCGGAAAAACTGTTTTTT.

V is TRBV19 and J is TRBJ2-3; 9 bases match TRBD2. Unmatched junction bases numbered 3, after V lost 6 bases and J lost 2 bases. Per the germline V gene, CDR1 is LNHDA and CDR2 is SQIVND (reference sequence). This CDR3 contains 14 residues. The CDR3 loop reads CASRSGRHTDTQYF. CDR3 in DNA: TGTGCCAGTAGAAGCGGGAGGCACACAGATACGCAGTATTTT.

The rearrangement uses TRBV5-6 and TRBJ2-2; 7 bases are a match to TRBD2. Unmatched junction bases numbered 15, after V lost 4 bases and J lost 3 bases. Germline V lookup: CDR1 SGHDT, CDR2 YYEEEE. CDR3 length: 18 amino acids. The CDR3 DNA sequence: TGTGCCAGCAGCCCCGATCGTAGGGAGGGGAGGTACACCGGGGAGCTGTTTTTT. Its protein product is CASSPDRREGRYTGELFF.

The CDR3 reads CASNRGTEAFF. Written as DNA, the CDR3 is TGTGCCAGCAACAGGGGGACTGAAGCTTTCTTT. V usage is TRBV2 and J usage is TRBJ1-1, with TRBD1 identical over 8 bases. This CDR3 has 11 amino acids. The V gene end was trimmed by 7 bases and the J gene end by 5 bases; junction bases not matched to a gene: 0. Germline V gives CDR1 SNHLY, CDR2 FYNNEI.